The sequence of this T cell receptor beta chain was determined in a study of identifying expanded T cells in peripheral blood. Study results and limitations: Variance in clone template counts between roughly 2-week samples significantly increased with total template count across all healthy donors. Technical replicates showed roughly 1.2 changed clones; around 2 weeks 15 to 20; four weeks 19.

For this clone: The antigen is unknown.

Profiling relied on immunoSEQ multiplex PCR, and the TCRdb table lists in-frame clones only, not all of them. The sample yields 80,000 to 90,000 clones, about 86% seen once. The CDR3 contains 15 residues. Per the germline V gene, CDR1 is MDHEN and CDR2 is SYDVKM. The J segment lost 3 bases and the V segment lost 7 bases, leaving 9 bases of the junction unmatched. Collection occurred without any documented infections or immune events in donors. Sequencing was performed on blood. The sequence was obtained from a person aged 18-70 years in good health. The chain couples TRBV28 to TRBJ2-7; 10 positions agree with TRBD1. CDR3 bases: TGTGCCAGCAAACCGCCGGGACAGGGGTTCTACGAGCAGTACTTC. Protein sequence: CASKPPGQGFYEQYF. The complete variable domain, with remaining parts taken from reference TRBV28 and TRBJ2-7, reads DVKVTQSSRYLVKRTGEKVFLECVQDMDHENMFWYRQDPGLGLRLIYFSYDVKMKEKGDIPEGYSVSREKKERFSLILESASTNQTSMYLCASKPPGQGFYEQYFGPGTRLTVT.